This T cell receptor beta chain is from a study of long-term antiretroviral therapy in people with HIV. Germline CDR1 is SEHNR and CDR2 is FQNEAQ (reference sequence). CDR3 length equals 16 residues. Trimming pared 5 bases from V and 4 bases from J, leaving 20 bases between. Researchers ran immunoSEQ v3.0 at survey level. For every sample, sequencing targeted about 35,000-50,000 T-cell genomes. Measured with immunoSEQ multiplex PCR; TCRdb has only the in-frame clones, and not every one. The profile shows about 17,000 clones, approximately 80% of them singletons. This TCR derives from a woman aged 45-59 years with HIV. Here the sequenced sample was unsorted PBMCs, taken just under 2.6 years before starting antiretroviral therapy. This rearrangement joins TRBV7-9 to TRBJ2-5; D is possibly TRBD1 (6 bases). The CDR3 nucleotides are TGTGCCAGCAGCCCCAGGGGACCTCCTGGGGGAGAGACCCAGTACTTC. Translated, it gives CASSPRGPPGGETQYF. Full variable domain (outside the CDR3, taken from reference TRBV7-9 and TRBJ2-5): DTGVSQNPRHKITKRGQNVTFRCDPISEHNRLYWYRQTLGQGPEFLTYFQNEAQLEKSRLLSDRFSAERPKGSFSTLEIQRTEQGDSAMYLCASSPRGPPGGETQYFGPGTRLLVL.